These 31 T cell receptor beta chains came from one sample sequenced in a study of T cell changes during pregnancy in multiple sclerosis. TCRdb's copy holds only in-frame clones and misses some; the assay was immunoSEQ multiplex PCR. The sample has some 95,000 clones, 85% to 95% seen once; the top ten hold about 3%. Sequencing was performed on peripheral blood, taken in the first trimester of pregnancy. Receptor source: a female donor with multiple sclerosis, enrolled in a pregnancy study.

V is TRBV7-3 and J is TRBJ2-1, with a tentative D call TRBD1 (5 bases). The CDR3 contains 14 residues. The V end was cut by 5 bases, the J end by 6 bases, with 14 bases between. Germline V lookup: CDR1 SGHTA, CDR2 FQGTGA. In nucleotides, the CDR3 is TGTGCCAGCAGCGGGGCTCCAACAAGCAATGAGCAGTTCTTC. This gives the protein CASSGAPTSNEQFF.

The chain uses TRBV10-3 and TRBJ1-3; no reliable D call. Germline CDR1 ENHRY, CDR2 SYGVKD. The CDR3 contains 14 residues. The ends were cut back, 11 bases at V and 0 bases at J, with 14 bases in the middle. The CDR3 bases are TGTGCCGCCGCAGCGGAGACCTCTGGAAACACCATATATTTT. Translating gives CAAAAETSGNTIYF.

V is TRBV11-2 and J is TRBJ2-2; D remains ambiguous. With 5 bases removed from V and 4 bases from J, the gap between germline ends came to 11 bases. The CDR3 contains 14 residues. Germline CDR1 SGHAT, CDR2 FQNNGV. CDR3 region: CASSPTGATGELFF. The CDR3 region has the DNA TGTGCCAGCAGCCCCACGGGTGCCACCGGGGAGCTGTTTTTT. The full variable domain, its missing parts supplied by reference TRBV11-2 and TRBJ2-2, is EAGVAQSPRYKIIEKRQSVAFWCNPISGHATLYWYQQILGQGPKLLIQFQNNGVVDDSQLPKDRFSAERLKGVDSTLKIQPAKLEDSAVYLCASSPTGATGELFFGEGSRLTVL.

The V and J genes are TRBV25-1 and TRBJ1-4; TRBD1 matches at 7 bases. Losses at the gene ends were 0 bases for V and 8 bases for J; bases not matched to a gene: 9. The CDR3 has 16 residues. CDR1 is MGHDK, CDR2 SYGVNS, per germline. The CDR3 loop reads CASSEYATPQGEKLFF. In nucleotides, the CDR3 is TGTGCCAGCAGTGAATACGCCACACCACAGGGGGAAAAACTGTTTTTT.

With regard to this clone: The germline gene is not matched at one end of the junction; a read error may be the cause. The genes are TRBV7-7 and TRBJ2-5; D is possibly TRBD1 (7 bases). This CDR3 has 15 residues. CDR1 and CDR2 from the germline V gene are SSHAT and FNYEAQ (reference sequence). CDR3 amino acids: CASSDRAGQQETQYF. Written as DNA, the CDR3 is TGTGCTAGCAGCGACCGGGCGGGACAGCAAGAGACCCAGTACTTC.

This clone was recorded a few times. This chain connects TRBV7-9 to TRBJ1-5, with D uncertain. Trimming removed 4 bases from V and 0 bases from J, with 7 bases in between. The CDR3 length is 14 residues. The germline CDR1 and CDR2 sequences are SEHNR and FQNEAQ (reference sequence). CDR3 bases: TGTGCCAGCAGCTACGGGAGTAGCAATCAGCCCCAGCATTTT. Translation gives CASSYGSSNQPQHF.

This clone was recorded once. This chain joins TRBV29-1 and TRBJ1-1; TRBD1 matches at 7 bases. CDR1 is SQVTM, CDR2 ANQGSEA, per germline. CDR3 size: 15 residues. V dropped 5 bases and J dropped 1; count of bases not matched to a gene: 10. The CDR3: CSVRARGTENTEAFF. The DNA for the CDR3 is TGCAGCGTTCGGGCTCGAGGGACAGAGAACACTGAAGCTTTCTTT.

V usage is TRBV6-6 and J usage is TRBJ1-2; 8 bases are shared with TRBD1. Per germline, CDR1 MNHNY and CDR2 SVGAGI (reference sequence). Trimming took 5 bases from V and 7 from J; bases not matched to a gene: 9. The CDR3 extends over 14 amino acids. The DNA for the CDR3 is TGTGCCAGCAGTCCAGGACAGGGTTATCGTGGCTACACCTTC. Residues: CASSPGQGYRGYTF.

The gene calls are TRBV2 and TRBJ2-3; tentatively, D is TRBD2 (6 bases). This CDR3 region has 16 residues. CDR1 is SNHLY and CDR2 is FYNNEI in the germline V gene. The V end was cut by 4 bases, the J end by 3 bases, with 17 bases between. The chain's CDR3 is CASSGPPSDLTDTQYF. The CDR3 DNA follows: TGTGCCAGCAGTGGGCCTCCTAGCGACTTAACAGATACGCAGTATTTT.

The chain is built from TRBV6-4 and TRBJ2-4, with TRBD2 identical over 10 bases. Germline CDR1 reads MRHNA; CDR2 reads SNTAGT. This CDR3 spans 15 amino acids. V lost 10 bases and J lost 6; bases outside the gene matches: 12. CDR3 sequence reads: CANLAGGQVSNIQYF. As DNA, the CDR3 is TGTGCCAACTTAGCGGGGGGACAGGTCTCAAACATTCAGTACTTC.

V usage is TRBV7-9 and J usage is TRBJ1-2, with unresolved D. The V gene lost 5 bases and the J gene lost 3 bases, with 13 bases spanning the gap. The CDR3 runs to 14 residues. Germline V lookup: CDR1 SEHNR, CDR2 FQNEAQ (reference sequence). The CDR3 nucleotides read TGTGCCAGCAGCCCCCAAGAGGTTTACTATGGCTACACCTTC. Its protein is CASSPQEVYYGYTF.

This chain uses TRBV5-1 with TRBJ1-5, with 9 bases that match TRBD1. The germline CDR1 and CDR2 sequences are SGHRS and YFSETQ. The CDR3 extends over 17 amino acids. The ends lost 0 bases at V and 4 bases at J; junction bases unmatched: 8. CDR3 nucleotides: TGCGCCAGCAGCTTGGGGGAAGCCGGGACAGGGAATCAGCCCCAGCATTTT. Residues: CASSLGEAGTGNQPQHF.

The chain uses TRBV11-2 and TRBJ1-2, with D perhaps matching TRBD1 (6 bases). CDR1 and CDR2 (germline): SGHAT, FQNNGV. The CDR3 has 15 amino acids. Trimming cost V 5 bases and J 6 bases, with 19 bases left between them. The CDR3: CASSPFGRGSDGYTF. The CDR3 DNA reads as TGTGCCAGCAGCCCGTTTGGCAGGGGTTCGGATGGCTACACCTTC.

CDR3 sequence: CASSLVGRVHTEAFF. The CDR3 region has the DNA TGTGCCAGCAGCTTGGTGGGCAGGGTACACACTGAAGCTTTCTTT. This chain joins TRBV5-6 and TRBJ1-1, with D possibly being TRBD1 (5 bases). CDR3 size: 15 residues. Germline V gene sequence: CDR1 SGHDT, CDR2 YYEEEE. V was clipped by 0 bases and J by 3 bases, with 12 bases between them. Full variable domain (rest looked up from reference TRBV5-6 and TRBJ1-1): DAGVTQSPTHLIKTRGQQVTLRCSPKSGHDTVSWYQQALGQGPQFIFQYYEEEERQRGNFPDRFSGHQFPNYSSELNVNALLLGDSALYLCASSLVGRVHTEAFFGQGTRLTVV.

The chain recombines TRBV7-9 with TRBJ1-1; TRBD1 is a possible D gene (5 bases). Germline CDR1 SEHNR, CDR2 FQNEAQ (reference sequence). V lost 5 bases to trimming and J lost 11 bases, with 21 bases between them. This CDR3 contains 14 residues. For the CDR3, the DNA is TGTGCCAGCAGCCCCGGGGGGGGGATCTGGGTCGCTTTCTTT. This translates into CASSPGGGIWVAFF.

This clone was observed a single time. The genes are TRBV7-8 and TRBJ1-5; D not certain. Germline lookup yields CDR1 SGHVS and CDR2 FQNEAQ. V lost 1 base and J 3 bases, leaving 13 bases between the germline ends. The CDR3 totals 16 residues. The chain's CDR3 is CASSLERGSYNQPQHF. Written as DNA, the CDR3 is TGTGCCAGCAGCTTAGAACGGGGATCGTACAATCAGCCCCAGCATTTT.

V and J are TRBV2 and TRBJ2-7; tentative D call: TRBD2 (6 bases). In germline, CDR1 is SNHLY, CDR2 FYNNEI. V was cut by 6 bases and J by 3 bases, with 9 bases left in between. The CDR3 sequence is 12 residues long. DNA of the CDR3: TGTGCCAGCAGCAGGGACTTCTACGAGCAGTACTTC. It translates to CASSRDFYEQYF.

The rearrangement joins TRBV5-4 to TRBJ2-3; 7 bases line up with TRBD1. CDR1 is SGHNT, CDR2 YYREEE, per germline (reference sequence). The CDR3 length is 15 residues. V lost 4 bases and J lost 2; bases outside the gene matches: 7. The CDR3 DNA is TGTGCCAGCAGCCCGGGACAGCGTCCCACAGATACGCAGTATTTT. It codes for CASSPGQRPTDTQYF.

This chain connects TRBV27 to TRBJ2-7; unclear D gene. V lost 3 bases and J lost 4, with 10 bases in between. Per the germline V gene, CDR1 is MNHEY and CDR2 is SMNVEV (reference sequence). CDR3 length: 13 amino acids. CDR3: CASSFRSSYEQYF. Here the CDR3 DNA reads TGTGCCAGCAGTTTTAGATCTTCGTACGAGCAGTACTTC.

The chain uses TRBV28 and TRBJ1-2; 9 bases agree with TRBD1. The CDR3 length is 14 residues. The germline V gene encodes CDR1 MDHEN and CDR2 SYDVKM. The V gene end was trimmed by 5 bases and the J gene end by 8 bases; junction bases not matched to a gene: 9. In DNA form, the CDR3 reads TGTGCCAGCAGTCCCTGGGACAGGGAAGGGGGCTACACCTTC. This encodes CASSPWDREGGYTF.

The rearrangement joins TRBV18 to TRBJ2-3, with 12 bases matching TRBD2. Germline-derived CDR1 and CDR2 are KGHSH and LQKENI. There are 18 residues in the CDR3. V was pared by 4 bases and J by 0 bases, with 8 bases of the junction left unmatched. CDR3 residues: CASSHLAGGPPSTDTQYF. CDR3 in DNA: TGTGCCAGCTCACATCTAGCGGGAGGGCCCCCCAGCACAGATACGCAGTATTTT.

This chain uses TRBV7-9 with TRBJ2-2; perhaps TRBD1 as D (6 bases). The V end was cut by 8 bases, the J end by 5 bases, with 18 bases between. The CDR3 loop spans 15 amino acids. From germline, CDR1 is SEHNR and CDR2 FQNEAQ (reference sequence). The CDR3, as DNA: TGTGCCAGCGGTCGGGACACCGAGTGGACCGGGGAGCTGTTTTTT. Residues: CASGRDTEWTGELFF.

The V and J genes are TRBV27 and TRBJ2-6; no reliable D call. Germline V CDR1 and CDR2: MNHEY, SMNVEV (reference sequence). The CDR3 sequence is 17 residues long. V lost 4 bases, J lost 0 bases, and 13 bases lay in between. DNA of the CDR3: TGTGCCAGCAGTTCCCTTCTACAGAGCTCTGGGGCCAACGTCCTGACTTTC. It translates to CASSSLLQSSGANVLTF.

The rearrangement joins TRBV6-5 to TRBJ1-1; TRBD1 aligns across 9 bases. CDR1 is MNHEY, CDR2 SVGAGI, per germline. V lost 6 bases, J lost 4 bases, and 6 bases stayed unmatched. The CDR3 is made up of 14 amino acids. As DNA, the CDR3 is TGTGCCAGCAGACGAGAGACAGGGGGCACTGAAGCTTTCTTT. Residues: CASRRETGGTEAFF.

V gene TRBV5-1 combines with J gene TRBJ1-3; TRBD1 is a possible D gene (6 bases). Germline V gene sequence: CDR1 SGHRS, CDR2 YFSETQ. Trimming shortened V by 3 bases and J by 2 bases, and 9 bases separated the two germline ends. The length of the CDR3 is 14 residues. CDR3 amino acids: CASSSGDAGNTIYF. CDR3 nucleotide sequence: TGCGCCAGCAGCTCAGGGGATGCTGGAAACACCATATATTTT.

Only one count was recorded for this clone. The CDR3 DNA reads TGCGCCAGCAGCTTGTCAGGGTCGCCCTACGAGCAGTACTTC. This encodes CASSLSGSPYEQYF. This chain joins TRBV5-1 and TRBJ2-7; a possible D gene is TRBD1 (5 bases). Germline V lookup: CDR1 SGHRS, CDR2 YFSETQ. The ends were cut back, 1 base at V and 2 bases at J, with 10 bases in the middle. This CDR3 comprises 14 residues.

The V and J genes are TRBV28 and TRBJ2-1, with 8 bases that match TRBD2. CDR3 length: 18 residues. V dropped 3 bases and J dropped 4; count of bases not matched to a gene: 14. Germline CDR1 is MDHEN and CDR2 is SYDVKM. CDR3 DNA sequence: TGTGCCAGCAGTTTCCTCGCGGGAGGCCAAGGGTTTTACAATGAGCAGTTCTTC. Protein product: CASSFLAGGQGFYNEQFF. The whole variable domain, remainder taken from reference TRBV28 and TRBJ2-1, is DVKVTQSSRYLVKRTGEKVFLECVQDMDHENMFWYRQDPGLGLRLIYFSYDVKMKEKGDIPEGYSVSREKKERFSLILESASTNQTSMYLCASSFLAGGQGFYNEQFFGPGTRLTVL.

V gene TRBV4-1 combines with J gene TRBJ1-4; possible D gene TRBD1, 6 bases. Trimming removed 0 bases from V and 6 bases from J, with 11 bases in between. The CDR3 covers 15 residues. The germline gives CDR1 MGHRA, CDR2 YSYEKL. The CDR3 DNA sequence: TGCGCCAGCAGCCAAGATCTTAACAGGGATGAAAAACTGTTTTTT. It encodes CASSQDLNRDEKLFF.

The J gene is TRBJ2-1, the V gene TRBV5-1; 12 positions match TRBD2. V shed 3 bases, J shed 8 bases, and the junction held 6 bases outside the gene matches. The CDR3 has 15 amino acids. Germline-derived CDR1 and CDR2 are SGHRS and YFSETQ. This chain's CDR3 is CASSSSGRAFDEQFF. CDR3 in DNA: TGCGCCAGCAGCTCTAGCGGGAGGGCTTTCGATGAGCAGTTCTTC.

This rearrangement joins TRBV29-1 to TRBJ1-5; tentatively, D is TRBD1 (6 bases). This CDR3 spans 13 amino acids. Germline V lookup: CDR1 SQVTM, CDR2 ANQGSEA. Trimming took off 5 bases at V and 3 bases at J, with 11 bases between the two ends. The CDR3 DNA is TGCAGCGTTCAACAGGGCCCCAATCAGCCCCAGCATTTT. Its translation: CSVQQGPNQPQHF. The full variable domain, rest sourced from reference TRBV29-1 and TRBJ1-5, is SAVISQKPSRDICQRGTSLTIQCQVDSQVTMMFWYRQQPGQSLTLIATANQGSEATYESGFVIDKFPISRPNLTFSTLTVSNMSPEDSSIYLCSVQQGPNQPQHFGDGTRLSIL.

The rearrangement joins TRBV28 to TRBJ1-1; D gene uncertain. This CDR3 comprises 13 residues. CDR1 is MDHEN and CDR2 is SYDVKM in the germline V gene. V lost 6 bases, J lost 6 bases, and 14 bases lay in between. The CDR3 region has the DNA TGTGCCAGCAGACGCACAGAGCTCGCTGAAGCTTTCTTT. This gives the protein CASRRTELAEAFF.